This T cell receptor beta chain was found in a study of blood T cell repertoires in COVID-19. TCRdb keeps only in-frame clones here, not all; method: immunoSEQ multiplex PCR. This sample has a few hundred thousand clones, with 87% found just once. The CDR3 contains 14 residues. CDR1 and CDR2 (germline): MDHEN, SYDVKM. V lost 6 bases and J lost 2; bases outside the gene matches: 7. This chain joins TRBV28 and TRBJ2-7; 7 nucleotides line up with TRBD2. The sample was PBMCs or T cells enriched from blood (not recorded which). The TCR sequence derives from a woman in her thirties who had recovered from COVID-19. CDR3 region: CASSRTGTTYEQYF. CDR3 nucleotide sequence: TGTGCCAGCAGCCGTACCGGGACTACCTACGAGCAGTACTTC.